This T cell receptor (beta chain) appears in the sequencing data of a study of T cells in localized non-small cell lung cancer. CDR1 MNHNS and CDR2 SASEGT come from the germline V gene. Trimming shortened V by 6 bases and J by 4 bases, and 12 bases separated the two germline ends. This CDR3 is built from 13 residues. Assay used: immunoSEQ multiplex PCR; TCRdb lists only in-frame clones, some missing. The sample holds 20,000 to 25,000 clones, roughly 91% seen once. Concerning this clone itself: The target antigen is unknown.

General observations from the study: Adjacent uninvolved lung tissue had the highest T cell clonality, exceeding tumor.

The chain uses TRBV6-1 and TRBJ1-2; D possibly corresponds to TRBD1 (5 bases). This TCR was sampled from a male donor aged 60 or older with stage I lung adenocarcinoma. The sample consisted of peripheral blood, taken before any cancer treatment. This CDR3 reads CASSLGPGYGYTF. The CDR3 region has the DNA TGTGCCAGCAGCCTGGGACCGGGCTATGGCTACACCTTC.